These 22 T cell receptor beta chains share one sample of origin, sequenced in a study of CD8+CD57+ T cells in acquired aplastic anemia. The TCR beta profiling, which covered VDJ combination and CDR3 sequence, was carried out using genomic DNA as the template. TCRdb called the reads again in MiXCR, with one record for every CDR3 protein. This table has roughly 180,000 distinct CDR3 sequences, 35% to 50% appearing once. Source material: sorted CD4+, CD8+, or CD8+CD57+ T cells (not recorded which) from PBMCs. The receptors were gathered from a human donor in good health.

The V and J genes are TRBV30 and TRBJ2-7, with 8 bases aligning to TRBD2. Germline trimming cut 7 bases from V and 0 bases from J; bases unmatched to any gene: 5. Germline V gene lookup returns CDR1 GTSNPN and CDR2 SVGIG (reference sequence). The CDR3 runs 13 residues. The CDR3 nucleotides are TGTGCCTTCAGGACTAGCCCCTCCTACGAGCAGTACTTC. It translates to CAFRTSPSYEQYF.

The J gene is TRBJ1-2, the V gene TRBV25-1; D is undetermined. Trimming left V 5 bases short and J 6 bases short, with 13 bases between. The V gene's germline CDR1 is MGHDK and CDR2 SYGVNS. The CDR3 extends over 13 amino acids. For the CDR3, the DNA is TGTGCCAGCAGTTCCGACCAGGTGGATGGCTACACCTTC. Protein sequence: CASSSDQVDGYTF.

This chain links TRBV6-2 or TRBV6-3 with TRBJ2-7; the D gene could be TRBD1 or TRBD2 (5 bases each). This CDR3 has 11 amino acids. V gave up 4 bases and J gave up 4 bases, with 5 bases separating them. From germline, CDR1 is MNHEY and CDR2 SVGEGT. The CDR3 sequence: CASSWGYEQYF. CDR3 bases: TGTGCCAGCAGTTGGGGGTACGAGCAGTACTTC.

This clonotype was seen repeatedly, ten times or more. The CDR3 reads CASGTELNSPLHF. The CDR3 nucleotides read TGTGCCAGTGGGACGGAACTTAATTCACCCCTCCACTTT. The chain combines TRBV19 with TRBJ1-6; tentatively, D is TRBD1 (5 bases). V was trimmed by 8 bases and J by 6 bases, leaving 11 bases between them. Germline-derived CDR1 and CDR2 are LNHDA and SQIVND (reference sequence). The CDR3 totals 13 residues. The full variable domain, in which reference TRBV19 and TRBJ1-6 provide the parts outside the CDR3, is DGGITQSPKYLFRKEGQNVTLSCEQNLNHDAMYWYRQDPGQGLRLIYYSQIVNDFQKGDIAEGYSVSREKKESFPLTVTSAQKNPTAFYLCASGTELNSPLHFGNGTRLTVT.

This clonotype was counted many times. The chain uses TRBV29-1 and TRBJ2-3, with TRBD2 matching over 8 bases. The CDR3 runs to 15 residues. Germline V CDR1 and CDR2: SQVTM, ANQGSEA. The trim removed 2 bases at V and 3 bases at J, leaving 7 bases unmatched. The CDR3, as DNA: TGCAGCGTTGAACTGGCGGGAGGATCGACAGATACGCAGTATTTT. Amino acids: CSVELAGGSTDTQYF.

This clonotype was seen ten or more times. The chain employs TRBV7-2 and TRBJ2-7; TRBD2 matches 7 bases. Trimming removed 2 bases from V and 2 bases from J; junction bases left unmatched: 6. This CDR3 region has 15 residues. CDR1 SGHTA and CDR2 FQGNSA come from the germline V gene. Here the CDR3 reads CASSLYAGATYEQYF. The CDR3 nucleotides are TGTGCCAGCAGCTTATATGCGGGAGCGACCTACGAGCAGTACTTC.

This clonotype was observed many times. This sequence joins TRBV19 and TRBJ2-7, with 7 bases that match TRBD2. V gave up 7 bases and J gave up 0 bases; unmatched junction bases: 6. The CDR3 runs 14 residues. In germline, CDR1 is LNHDA, CDR2 SQIVND (reference sequence). DNA for the CDR3: TGTGCCAGTAAGGTGCGCGGGAGCTCCTACGAGCAGTACTTC. Its translation is CASKVRGSSYEQYF.

A few counts support this clonotype. The chain joins TRBV2 to TRBJ2-7; D unresolved. The CDR3 is 11 residues long. In germline, CDR1 is SNHLY, CDR2 FYNNEI. Trimming took off 8 bases at V and 6 bases at J, with 11 bases between the two ends. As DNA, the CDR3 is TGTGCCAGCGAATACAGTCTCGAGCAGTACTTC. This gives the protein CASEYSLEQYF.

There are many counts of this clonotype. The V gene is TRBV7-2, the J gene TRBJ2-7; possibly TRBD1 for D (5 bases). V was pared by 2 bases and J by 3 bases, with 14 bases between. The CDR3 is 15 amino acids. Germline loops: CDR1 SGHTA, CDR2 FQGNSA. CDR3 in amino acids: CASSLSSQGSYEQYF. The CDR3 coding sequence is TGTGCCAGCAGCTTATCCTCTCAGGGCAGCTACGAGCAGTACTTC. Full variable domain (rest looked up from reference TRBV7-2 and TRBJ2-7): GAGVSQSPSNKVTEKGKDVELRCDPISGHTALYWYRQSLGQGLEFLIYFQGNSAPDKSGLPSDRFSAERTGGSVSTLTIQRTQQEDSAVYLCASSLSSQGSYEQYFGPGTRLTVT.

This clonotype was observed many times. This chain connects TRBV2 to TRBJ1-2; no reliable D call. Germline lookup yields CDR1 SNHLY and CDR2 FYNNEI. The ends were cut back, 6 bases at V and 8 bases at J, with 19 bases in the middle. The CDR3 sequence is 14 residues long. The CDR3 DNA reads TGTGCCAGCAGCGCCGGACCCAACCACGGGGGCTACACCTTC. The encoded protein is CASSAGPNHGGYTF.

The gene calls are TRBV5-1 and TRBJ2-5, with no clear D. The CDR3 totals 15 residues. Deletions cut 0 bases from V and 1 base from J, with 10 bases between. The germline CDR1 and CDR2 sequences are SGHRS and YFSETQ. This chain's CDR3 is CASSLETSPQETQYF. DNA of the CDR3: TGCGCCAGCAGCTTGGAGACGTCCCCCCAAGAGACCCAGTACTTC.

This clonotype was seen once. At one boundary the junction diverges from the germline segment, which might be a read error. This chain links TRBV11-1 with TRBJ2-3, with a tentative D call TRBD2 (6 bases). This CDR3 comprises 15 residues. Per germline, CDR1 SGHAT and CDR2 FQDESV (reference sequence). The CDR3 loop reads CASSVDSTSTDTQCF. The CDR3 nucleotides read TGTGCCAGCAGCGTTGACAGCACTAGCACAGATACGCAGTGTTTT.

This clonotype was picked up one time. The chain carries TRBV7-9 and TRBJ2-5; a weak D match, TRBD1 (6 bases). The CDR3 runs to 13 residues. CDR1 SEHNR and CDR2 FQNEAQ come from the germline V gene (reference sequence). Trimming shortened V by 3 bases and J by 5 bases, and 10 bases separated the two germline ends. The CDR3 loop is CASSLGTGETQYF. CDR3 DNA sequence: TGTGCCAGCAGCTTGGGAACAGGGGAGACCCAGTACTTC. The full variable domain, in which reference TRBV7-9 and TRBJ2-5 provide the parts outside the CDR3, is DTGVSQNPRHKITKRGQNVTFRCDPISEHNRLYWYRQTLGQGPEFLTYFQNEAQLEKSRLLSDRFSAERPKGSFSTLEIQRTEQGDSAMYLCASSLGTGETQYFGPGTRLLVL.

V usage is TRBV20-1 and J usage is TRBJ2-7; D is possibly TRBD1 or TRBD2 (6 bases each). The CDR3 covers 13 residues. The germline V gene encodes CDR1 DFQATT and CDR2 SNEGSKA (reference sequence). Trimming took 3 bases from V and 3 from J, leaving 12 bases between them. DNA for the CDR3: TGCAGTGCTAGTAGGGGGGCACACTACGAGCAGTACTTC. This translates into CSASRGAHYEQYF.

V gene TRBV20-1 combines with J gene TRBJ2-7, with a weak D call TRBD1 (6 bases). Germline CDR1 DFQATT, CDR2 SNEGSKA (reference sequence). V shed 4 bases and J shed 4 bases, with 17 bases lying between them. This CDR3 is built from 14 residues. CDR3 loop: CSATPYRVSYEQYF. Written as DNA, the CDR3 is TGCAGTGCTACCCCCTACAGGGTTTCGTACGAGCAGTACTTC.

The chain has TRBV7-9 and TRBJ2-7; D is unclear. Trimming pared 5 bases from V and 5 bases from J, leaving 13 bases between. Germline loops: CDR1 SEHNR, CDR2 FQNEAQ (reference sequence). The CDR3 covers 13 residues. CDR3 DNA: TGTGCCAGCAGCCCGCCCGGAGACAACGAGCAGTACTTC. Its protein is CASSPPGDNEQYF.

This clonotype was seen a handful of times. One junction end does not reproduce the germline sequence, and a read error may be involved. The chain carries TRBV24-1 and TRBJ1-2; unclear D gene. The CDR3 has 13 residues. Germline V gene sequence: CDR1 KGHDR, CDR2 SFDVKD. CDR3 in DNA: TGTGCCACCAGGGACGCGCAGACCCATGGCTACACTTTC. This gives the protein CATRDAQTHGYTF.

This chain uses TRBV15 with TRBJ1-2; D unclear. Per germline, CDR1 LNHNV and CDR2 YYDKDF (reference sequence). Between the trimmed V and J ends, which lost 3 bases and 8 bases, there was a span of 19 bases. CDR3 length: 15 amino acids. In DNA, the CDR3 is TGTGCCACCAGCAGGTCATCGGGGAGATCCAGCGGCTACACCTTC. Translated, it gives CATSRSSGRSSGYTF.

In this sample, this clonotype turned up a few times. The chain employs TRBV29-1 and TRBJ2-5, with D maybe TRBD1 (6 bases). Deletions cut 5 bases from V and 5 bases from J, with 15 bases between. The CDR3 extends over 13 amino acids. Germline V lookup: CDR1 SQVTM, CDR2 ANQGSEA. The CDR3 is CSVSDSLGETQYF. As DNA, the CDR3 is TGCAGCGTTTCGGACAGCTTAGGGGAGACCCAGTACTTC.

This clonotype showed up many times. V gene TRBV4-2 combines with J gene TRBJ2-5; D is unclear. V dropped 1 base and J dropped 7 bases, with 22 bases sitting between them. This CDR3 contains 17 residues. CDR1 LGHNA and CDR2 YNFKEQ come from the germline V gene. This CDR3 is CASSQVSWQSLMGTQYF. The CDR3 DNA is TGTGCCAGCAGCCAAGTCAGTTGGCAGTCCTTAATGGGGACCCAGTACTTC.

This clonotype occurred once. This rearrangement joins TRBV7-2 to TRBJ2-7, with 12 bases aligning to TRBD2. With 6 bases clipped from V and 3 bases from J, the junction kept 3 bases outside the gene matches. Germline V gene data show CDR1 as SGHTA and CDR2 as FQGNSA. The CDR3 runs 14 residues. CDR3 in amino acids: CASRPGLAGYEQYF. Here the CDR3 DNA reads TGTGCCAGCAGACCGGGACTAGCGGGCTACGAGCAGTACTTC. The full variable domain, its missing parts supplied by reference TRBV7-2 and TRBJ2-7, is GAGVSQSPSNKVTEKGKDVELRCDPISGHTALYWYRQSLGQGLEFLIYFQGNSAPDKSGLPSDRFSAERTGGSVSTLTIQRTQQEDSAVYLCASRPGLAGYEQYFGPGTRLTVT.

This clonotype was seen once. The chain has TRBV2 and TRBJ1-2, with 8 bases identical to TRBD1. The CDR3 is made up of 11 amino acids. Trimming cost V 7 bases and J 6 bases; bases outside gene matches: 1. Per the germline V gene, CDR1 is SNHLY and CDR2 is FYNNEI. The CDR3 sequence is CASTGGDGYTF. The CDR3, as DNA: TGTGCCAGCACAGGGGGCGATGGCTACACCTTC.